This T cell receptor beta chain was documented in a study of shared clonotypes between healthy human individuals. CDR3 length: 13 residues. The germline V and J ends were trimmed by 6 bases and 2 bases, with 14 bases remaining between them. From germline, CDR1 is SQVTM and CDR2 ANQGSEA. The protocol was immunoSEQ multiplex PCR, while the TCRdb copy is restricted to in-frame clones and leaves out a portion. The table lists over a million clones, around three quarters of them singletons. The sequence came from a man younger than 30 in good health. Some clones in this sample may be carry-over from other donors' samples. This sequence joins TRBV29-1 and TRBJ2-7, with a tentative D call TRBD2 (5 bases). Material for sequencing was memory CD4+ T cells from PBMCs. Subset denoted: CD45RA-negative fraction. As DNA, the CDR3 is TGCAGCGTAATTTTAGCGATAACCTACGAGCAGTACTTC. Protein sequence: CSVILAITYEQYF.